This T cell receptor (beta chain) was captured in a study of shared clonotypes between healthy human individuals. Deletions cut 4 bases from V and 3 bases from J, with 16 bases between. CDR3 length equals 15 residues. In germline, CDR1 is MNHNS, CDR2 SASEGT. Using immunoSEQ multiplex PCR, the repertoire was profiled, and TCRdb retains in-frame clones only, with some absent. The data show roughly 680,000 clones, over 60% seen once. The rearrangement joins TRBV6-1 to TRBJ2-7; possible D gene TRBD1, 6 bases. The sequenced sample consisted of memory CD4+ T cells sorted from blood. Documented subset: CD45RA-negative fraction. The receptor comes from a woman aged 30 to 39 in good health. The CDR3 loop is CASSGGHGTSYEQYF. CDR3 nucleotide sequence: TGTGCCAGCAGTGGGGGACATGGGACGAGCTACGAGCAGTACTTC.